Included here is one T cell receptor (beta chain) sequence, with context. Its specificity is unknown. The record originates from a study of T cell responses to AZD1222 COVID-19 vaccine. Study-level points and caveats: All repertoire sampling was performed exclusively after the peak T cell response. The donors showed a predominance of white British ancestry and of females, with possible underestimation of clonal diversity.

Doses given second, at about 4 or about 12 weeks, were pooled. Clones were sequenced by immunoSEQ multiplex PCR, and TCRdb holds only the in-frame ones, with some missing. The table records about 78,000 clones, around nine tenths of them present only once. Source: peripheral blood, taken 28 days after the second AZD1222 dose. The TCR sequence derives from an adult who received the AZD1222 COVID-19 vaccine.

DNA for the CDR3: TGTGCCAGCAGCGCGTATCAGCTGAACACCGGGGAGCTGTTTTTT. Its translation: CASSAYQLNTGELFF. The rearrangement uses TRBV9 and TRBJ2-2; D unresolved. Per germline, CDR1 SGDLS and CDR2 YYNGEE. The CDR3 is made up of 15 amino acids. V was shortened by 3 bases and J by 1 base, with 10 bases between the two germline ends.